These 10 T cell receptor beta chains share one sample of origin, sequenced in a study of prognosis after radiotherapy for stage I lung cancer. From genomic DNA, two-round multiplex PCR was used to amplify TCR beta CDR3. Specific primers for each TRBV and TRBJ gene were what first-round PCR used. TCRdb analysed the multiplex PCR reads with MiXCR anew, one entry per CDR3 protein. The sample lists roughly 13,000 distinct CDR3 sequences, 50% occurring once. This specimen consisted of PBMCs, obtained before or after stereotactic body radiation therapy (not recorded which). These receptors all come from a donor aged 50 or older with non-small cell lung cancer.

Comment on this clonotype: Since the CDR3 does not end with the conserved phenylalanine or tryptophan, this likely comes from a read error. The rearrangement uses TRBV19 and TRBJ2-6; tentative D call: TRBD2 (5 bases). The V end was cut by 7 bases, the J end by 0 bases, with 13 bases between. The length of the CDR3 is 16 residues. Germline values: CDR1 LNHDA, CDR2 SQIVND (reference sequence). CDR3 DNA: TGTGCCAGTACTCCACATGGGAGCTCTGGGGCCAACGTCCTGACTTCC. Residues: CASTPHGSSGANVLTS.

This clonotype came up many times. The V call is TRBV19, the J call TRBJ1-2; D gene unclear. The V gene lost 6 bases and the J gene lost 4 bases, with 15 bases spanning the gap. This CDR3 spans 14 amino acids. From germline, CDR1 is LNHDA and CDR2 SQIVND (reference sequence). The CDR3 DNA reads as TGTGCCAGTAGGCCGGAGGTCCGGGGCTATGGCTACACCTTC. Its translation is CASRPEVRGYGYTF.

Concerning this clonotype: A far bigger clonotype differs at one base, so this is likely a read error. This CDR3 reads CASSKGTSGYNEQFF. For the CDR3, the DNA is TGTGCCAGCAGTAAAGGGACTAGCGGATACAATGAGCAGTTCTTC. This rearrangement joins TRBV6-4 to TRBJ2-1, with 11 nucleotides matching TRBD2. The CDR3 length is 15 residues. V lost 5 bases, J lost 4 bases, and 4 bases stayed unmatched. Germline V lookup: CDR1 MRHNA, CDR2 SNTAGT.

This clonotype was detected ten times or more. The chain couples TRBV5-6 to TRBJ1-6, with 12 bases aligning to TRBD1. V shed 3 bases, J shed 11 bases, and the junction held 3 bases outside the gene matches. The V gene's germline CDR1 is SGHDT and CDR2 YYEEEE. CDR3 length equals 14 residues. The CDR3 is CASSWDRGLTPLHF. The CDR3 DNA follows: TGTGCCAGCAGCTGGGACAGGGGGCTGACACCCCTCCACTTT.

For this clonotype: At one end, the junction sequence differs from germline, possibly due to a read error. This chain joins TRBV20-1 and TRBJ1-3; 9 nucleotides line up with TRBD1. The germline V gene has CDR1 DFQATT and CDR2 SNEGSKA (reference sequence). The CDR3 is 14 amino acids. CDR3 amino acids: CIALDRGSGNTIYF. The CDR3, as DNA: TGCATTGCTTTGGACAGGGGCTCTGGAAACACCATATATTTT.

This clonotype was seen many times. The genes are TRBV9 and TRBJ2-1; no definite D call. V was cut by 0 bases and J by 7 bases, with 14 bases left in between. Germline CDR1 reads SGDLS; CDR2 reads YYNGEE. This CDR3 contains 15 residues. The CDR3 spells CASSVEEHPTNEQFF. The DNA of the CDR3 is TGTGCCAGCAGCGTAGAGGAGCATCCCACAAATGAGCAGTTCTTC.

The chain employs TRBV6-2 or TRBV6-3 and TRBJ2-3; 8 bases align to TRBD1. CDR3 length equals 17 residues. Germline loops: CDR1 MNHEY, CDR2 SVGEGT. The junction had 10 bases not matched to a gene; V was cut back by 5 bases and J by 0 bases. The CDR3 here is CASSPAWTGYSTDTQYF. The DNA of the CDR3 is TGTGCCAGCAGTCCAGCCTGGACAGGGTACAGCACAGATACGCAGTATTTT.

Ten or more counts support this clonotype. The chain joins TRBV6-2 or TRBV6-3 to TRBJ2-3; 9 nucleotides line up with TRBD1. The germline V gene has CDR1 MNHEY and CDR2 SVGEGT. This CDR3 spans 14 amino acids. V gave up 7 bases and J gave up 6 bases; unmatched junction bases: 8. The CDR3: CASTPDRGEDTQYF. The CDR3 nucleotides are TGTGCCAGCACCCCGGACAGGGGAGAGGATACGCAGTATTTT.

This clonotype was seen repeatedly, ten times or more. The CDR3 here is CASSPLTLTGFYGYTF. The CDR3 DNA reads as TGTGCCAGCTCACCCCTTACACTGACAGGATTCTATGGCTACACCTTC. The V and J genes are TRBV18 and TRBJ1-2; a weak D match, TRBD1 (6 bases). The V gene's germline CDR1 is KGHSH and CDR2 LQKENI. Trimming stripped 3 bases from V and 4 bases from J, with 18 bases between. CDR3 size: 16 residues.

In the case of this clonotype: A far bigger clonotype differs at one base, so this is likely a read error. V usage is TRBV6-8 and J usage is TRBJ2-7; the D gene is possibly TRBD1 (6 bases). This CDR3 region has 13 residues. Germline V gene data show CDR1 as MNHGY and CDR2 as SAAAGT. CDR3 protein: CASRQDPTYEQCF. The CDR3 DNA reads TGTGCCAGCCGACAGGACCCCACCTACGAGCAGTGCTTC.